This TCR beta chain was captured in a study of cytomegalovirus exposure and HLA in healthy donors. About the research overall: A prior study identified 100 million to 130 million unique TCR beta sequences from around 180 million T cells. As released early, the data held 80 million to 90 million unique TCRs from HLA-typed donors. Overall study results and limits: Across HLA loci, a later analysis found differing TCR association rates, with DRB1 most and HLA-C fewest.

13 Jbeta primers and 60 Vbeta primers were used for the PCR. The authors' processing: Roughly 10 million shared chains were among some 80 million unique TCR beta chains counted in a later analysis. Repertoires were generated with immunoSEQ multiplex PCR, while TCRdb's copy carries only in-frame clones and drops some. V and J calls and clone size are given by that table; D and trimming were obtained from the DNA. The table has approximately 190,000 clones, approximately 82% seen once. Turning to this clone: Its antigen is unknown.

From germline, CDR1 is LGHNT and CDR2 FRNRAP. CDR3 length equals 15 residues. Trimming stripped 2 bases from V and 4 bases from J, with 12 bases between. The chain is built from TRBV12-5 and TRBJ1-5; D possibly corresponds to TRBD1 (6 bases). The specimen sequenced was PBMCs. The receptor comes from a woman aged 18-30 years in good health and CMV-seropositive. This CDR3 reads CASGLPGVGNQPQHF. The DNA for the CDR3 is TGTGCTAGTGGTTTGCCAGGGGTAGGGAATCAGCCCCAGCATTTT. Based on the CDR3 plus reference TRBV12-5 and TRBJ1-5, the full variable domain is DARVTQTPRHKVTEMGQEVTMRCQPILGHNTVFWYRQTMMQGLELLAYFRNRAPLDDSGMPKDRFSAEMPDATLATLKIQPSEPRDSAVYFCASGLPGVGNQPQHFGDGTRLSIL.